A single TCR beta chain is shown here with its context. Its antigen is not identified. This sample is part of a study of T cell responses to AZD1222 COVID-19 vaccine. Whole-study context: Pooled together were second doses at about 4 or about 12 weeks. Study findings and constraints: Baseline antibody screening turned up just a handful of seropositive AZD1222 recipients. Donors, mostly white British, included more females; clonal diversity was possibly underestimated. The reported proportion of spike-specific TCRs targeting unmutated variant regions was nearly half.

Per germline, CDR1 SGHTA and CDR2 FQGNSA. V gave up 5 bases and J gave up 10 bases, with 12 bases separating them. This CDR3 comprises 12 residues. TCRdb's table, derived via immunoSEQ multiplex PCR, lists solely in-frame clones and lacks some. The sample contains about 37,000 clones, approximately 86% of which appear only once. This receptor was obtained from an adult in good health. The J gene is TRBJ2-1, the V gene TRBV7-2; TRBD2 might be the D (6 bases). The sequenced sample was peripheral blood, obtained on day 0 of AZD1222 vaccination. The DNA of the CDR3 is TGTGCCAGCAGCGACCGCGCGGGGGAGCAGTTCTTC. Translation gives CASSDRAGEQFF.